The 20 T cell receptor beta chains reported below all come from one sample, sequenced in a study of OX40 agonist ivuxolimab in advanced cancers. Repertoires were generated with immunoSEQ multiplex PCR, while TCRdb's copy carries only in-frame clones and drops some. In the table there are about 28,000 clones, about 84% of which are singletons. Specimen: CD4+ or CD8+ T cells sorted from blood, collected in a trial of the OX40 agonist ivuxolimab. The receptor source for this set is an adult with an advanced solid tumor such as melanoma, head and neck, liver or kidney cancer.

In its sample, this clone was seen once. The genes are TRBV2 and TRBJ2-1, with 12 bases aligning to TRBD2. The germline V gene encodes CDR1 SNHLY and CDR2 FYNNEI. J lost 8 bases, V lost 10 bases, and 6 bases had no gene match. This CDR3 is built from 13 residues. CDR3 nucleotides: TGTGCCACCCCTAGCGGGGGGGTTGATGAGCAGTTCTTC. This codes for CATPSGGVDEQFF.

In its sample, this clone was seen once. This chain uses TRBV7-9 with TRBJ2-7, with D perhaps TRBD1 (6 bases). Germline loops: CDR1 SEHNR, CDR2 FQNEAQ (reference sequence). The CDR3 has 16 residues. Trimming shortened V by 6 bases and J by 2 bases, and 20 bases separated the two germline ends. The CDR3 nucleotides read TGTGCCAGCAGTCCCACAGGGAGCGGCGCCGCCTACGAGCAGTACTTC. Translation gives CASSPTGSGAAYEQYF.

As concerns this clone: Given a far larger clone just one base away, this is likely a sequencing read error. J is TRBJ2-1 and V is TRBV5-1; 12 positions match TRBD2. Trimming cost V 0 bases and J 3 bases; bases outside gene matches: 7. Germline assignment: CDR1 SGHRS and CDR2 YFSETQ. The CDR3 is made up of 18 amino acids. The CDR3 sequence: CASSLESGLAGNYNEQFF. CDR3 DNA: TGCGCCAGCAGCTTGGAATCGGGACTAGCGGGCAACTACAATGAGCAGTTCTTC.

The V call is TRBV4-2, the J call TRBJ2-7, with D perhaps TRBD2 (6 bases). This CDR3 comprises 16 residues. Germline V gene data show CDR1 as LGHNA and CDR2 as YNFKEQ. V lost 1 base, J lost 0 bases, and 13 bases lay in between. CDR3: CASSQGRDSYSYEQYF. CDR3 DNA sequence: TGTGCCAGCAGCCAAGGCCGGGACTCCTACTCCTACGAGCAGTACTTC.

Only a few counts were recorded for this clone. The rearrangement uses TRBV4-2 and TRBJ1-1; unclear D gene. The CDR3 consists of 13 residues. From germline, CDR1 is LGHNA and CDR2 YNFKEQ. V gave up 1 base and J gave up 5 bases, with 8 bases separating them. The CDR3 nucleotides are TGTGCCAGCAGCCAAGGGGTTGAGACTGAAGCTTTCTTT. It specifies CASSQGVETEAFF.

This rearrangement joins TRBV14 to TRBJ2-5; unclear D gene. Germline V CDR1 and CDR2: SGHDN, FVKESK. The CDR3 consists of 13 residues. Trimming took off 0 bases at V and 5 bases at J, with 7 bases between the two ends. In DNA form, the CDR3 reads TGTGCCAGCAGCCAAGATTACCGCGAGACCCAGTACTTC. Its protein is CASSQDYRETQYF.

The CDR3 spells CASSSNVGFEQYF. CDR3 DNA: TGTGCCAGCAGTTCAAATGTTGGTTTCGAGCAGTACTTC. This chain uses TRBV6-5 with TRBJ2-7; D gene ambiguous. CDR1 and CDR2 from the germline V gene are MNHEY and SVGAGI. The CDR3 sequence is 13 residues long. With 4 bases removed from V and 6 bases from J, the gap between germline ends came to 13 bases.

This chain joins TRBV2 and TRBJ1-6; weak D call: TRBD1 (5 bases). The V end lost 2 bases, the J end lost 0 bases, and 11 bases lay between the germline ends. The CDR3 consists of 17 residues. CDR1 is SNHLY, CDR2 FYNNEI, per germline. CDR3 nucleotides: TGTGCCAGCAGTGAATACGGGGCAGGCTCCTATAATTCACCCCTCCACTTT. Encoded protein: CASSEYGAGSYNSPLHF.

This clone was detected a few times. The chain combines TRBV27 with TRBJ2-1, with unresolved D. V was clipped by 5 bases and J by 5 bases, with 13 bases between them. CDR3 length: 14 residues. Germline-derived CDR1 and CDR2 are MNHEY and SMNVEV (reference sequence). The CDR3 DNA follows: TGTGCCAGCAGTCCCCTACTGTCTAACAATGAGCAGTTCTTC. Its protein product is CASSPLLSNNEQFF.

V and J are TRBV15 and TRBJ2-1, with 11 nucleotides matching TRBD2. The germline V gene encodes CDR1 LNHNV and CDR2 YYDKDF (reference sequence). Trimming cost V 5 bases and J 3 bases; bases outside gene matches: 6. This CDR3 has 16 residues. Here the CDR3 DNA reads TGTGCCACCAGCCCCTGGACTAGCGGGTTCTACAATGAGCAGTTCTTC. Amino acid sequence: CATSPWTSGFYNEQFF.

This clone was observed a few times. The chain joins TRBV5-1 to TRBJ2-1; 8 bases are a match to TRBD1. The germline CDR1 and CDR2 sequences are SGHRS and YFSETQ. CDR3 length: 14 residues. V lost 3 bases, J lost 9 bases, and 8 bases stayed unmatched. The CDR3 bases are TGCGCCAGCAGCTCTGCAGGGGGCTATAGTGAGCAGTTCTTC. Translating it yields CASSSAGGYSEQFF.

This chain links TRBV5-4 with TRBJ1-1; possible D gene TRBD1, 5 bases. The germline V and J ends were trimmed by 7 bases and 0 bases, with 10 bases remaining between them. The germline V gene encodes CDR1 SGHNT and CDR2 YYREEE (reference sequence). CDR3 length equals 13 residues. The CDR3, as DNA: TGTGCCAGCCGGGGCCCCCTGAACACTGAAGCTTTCTTT. It codes for CASRGPLNTEAFF. The full variable domain, completed using reference TRBV5-4 and TRBJ1-1, is ETGVTQSPTHLIKTRGQQVTLRCSSQSGHNTVSWYQQALGQGPQFIFQYYREEENGRGNFPPRFSGLQFPNYSSELNVNALELDDSALYLCASRGPLNTEAFFGQGTRLTVV.

The chain is built from TRBV21-1 and TRBJ2-1; TRBD2 is the table's D call, not checked against the DNA. TRBV21-1 is noted as a pseudogene. The CDR3 contains 12 residues. The CDR3 DNA reads TGTGCCAGCAGCAGGGCTAGCGATGAGCAGTTCTTC. This translates into CASSRASDEQFF.

Written as DNA, the CDR3 is TGTGCCAGCAGCTTAGAGTTTGTGGGAGGGCCCGCCACAGATACGCAGTATTTT. As protein: CASSLEFVGGPATDTQYF. This sequence joins TRBV11-2 and TRBJ2-3, with TRBD2 identical over 7 bases. CDR1 and CDR2 (germline): SGHAT, FQNNGV. The CDR3 consists of 18 residues. V shed 0 bases and J 2 bases; nucleotides not matched to a gene: 11.

The chain carries TRBV4-2 and TRBJ2-1; 10 bases fit TRBD2. Germline V gene lookup returns CDR1 LGHNA and CDR2 YNFKEQ. The CDR3 length is 15 residues. V trimming: 4 bases; J trimming: 9 bases; junction bases outside the gene matches: 9. CDR3 loop: CASSPRAGGNGEQFF. The CDR3 coding sequence is TGTGCCAGCAGCCCCCGAGCGGGAGGGAACGGTGAGCAGTTCTTC.

V and J are TRBV7-9 and TRBJ2-3; unclear D gene. Germline V gives CDR1 SEHNR, CDR2 FQNEAQ (reference sequence). The V end was cut by 2 bases, the J end by 0 bases, with 12 bases between. This CDR3 region has 16 residues. CDR3 loop: CASSLRLTSSTDTQYF. CDR3 bases: TGTGCCAGCAGCTTACGACTTACTTCTAGCACAGATACGCAGTATTTT.

The V and J genes are TRBV21-1 and TRBJ2-5; TRBD2, the D gene given by the table, was not confirmed from the DNA. TRBV21-1 is deemed a pseudogene. The CDR3 consists of 15 residues. CDR3 in amino acids: CASSNLTLAQETQYF. DNA for the CDR3: TGTGCCAGCAGCAACCTGACCCTAGCCCAAGAGACCCAGTACTTC.

The gene calls are TRBV28 and TRBJ2-5, with 13 bases matching TRBD2. The CDR3 length is 17 residues. The germline V gene encodes CDR1 MDHEN and CDR2 SYDVKM. The trim removed 5 bases at V and 0 bases at J, leaving 6 bases unmatched. CDR3 DNA sequence: TGTGCCAGCAGTCAGGGACTAGCGGGAAGTTACCAAGAGACCCAGTACTTC. This sequence encodes CASSQGLAGSYQETQYF.

CDR3 protein: CASSLAPRGGAYEQYF. The CDR3 coding sequence is TGCGCCAGCAGCTTGGCTCCTAGGGGGGGCGCCTACGAGCAGTACTTC. V usage is TRBV5-1 and J usage is TRBJ2-7, with a possible D match to TRBD2 (7 bases). CDR1 is SGHRS and CDR2 is YFSETQ in the germline V gene. Trimming took off 0 bases at V and 2 bases at J, with 15 bases between the two ends. The CDR3 sequence is 16 residues long.

A word on this clone: At the DNA level, this CDR3 is encoded by other sequences in the same sample as well. The rearrangement joins TRBV5-1 to TRBJ1-1; D perhaps matches TRBD1 (6 bases). Germline CDR1 and CDR2: SGHRS and YFSETQ. V was pared by 3 bases and J by 3 bases, with 12 bases between. The CDR3 is 14 residues long. CDR3 loop: CASSSGGGYTEAFF. Here the CDR3 DNA reads TGCGCCAGCAGCTCTGGGGGCGGGTACACTGAAGCTTTCTTT.